Following are 11 T cell receptor beta chains from one sample sequenced in a study of CD8 T cells in Susac syndrome. The authors reverse transcribed roughly 0.5 to 1 ug RNA with random hexamers. TCRdb re-called the immunoSEQ multiplex PCR reads through MiXCR, storing one row per CDR3 protein. The profile covers approximately 200,000 distinct CDR3 sequences, with 95% appearing a single time and 0.07% to 0.095% taken by the ten largest. Input material: CD4+ T cells from PBMCs. The receptors stem from a human donor with multiple sclerosis.

This chain joins TRBV20-1 and TRBJ1-2; 7 bases are shared with TRBD1. Germline assignment: CDR1 DFQATT and CDR2 SNEGSKA (reference sequence). V was pared by 3 bases and J by 4 bases, with 14 bases of the junction left unmatched. The CDR3 runs 16 residues. The CDR3 DNA follows: TGCAGTGCTAGTCCGAGACCCGGGACAGCTCCCTATGGCTACACCTTC. Its translation is CSASPRPGTAPYGYTF.

The CDR3 protein is CSTAWGVRTKNIQYF. Here the CDR3 DNA reads TGCAGTACCGCCTGGGGGGTGAGGACCAAAAACATTCAGTACTTC. The chain is built from TRBV20-1 and TRBJ2-4; possible D gene TRBD2, 6 bases. V dropped 8 bases and J dropped 2 bases, with 19 bases sitting between them. The germline V gene has CDR1 DFQATT and CDR2 SNEGSKA (reference sequence). The CDR3 is made up of 15 amino acids.

This clonotype came up a few times. The V gene is TRBV30, the J gene TRBJ2-3; D possibly uses TRBD1 or TRBD2 (6 bases each). This CDR3 has 15 residues. Germline-derived CDR1 and CDR2 are GTSNPN and SVGIG (reference sequence). Between the trimmed V and J ends, which lost 2 bases and 0 bases, there was a span of 12 bases. Here the CDR3 reads CAWSLGGGSTDTQYF. In DNA, the CDR3 is TGTGCCTGGAGTCTAGGAGGGGGTAGCACAGATACGCAGTATTTT.

The chain carries TRBV29-1 and TRBJ1-2; 9 bases line up with TRBD1. J lost 7 bases, V lost 0 bases, and 6 bases had no gene match. CDR3 length: 14 amino acids. The germline CDR1 and CDR2 sequences are SQVTM and ANQGSEA. The CDR3 coding sequence is TGCAGCGTTGAAGACGCGACAGGGGGAGGTGGCTACACCTTC. Translating it yields CSVEDATGGGGYTF. Variable domain in full (rest from reference TRBV29-1 and TRBJ1-2): SAVISQKPSRDICQRGTSLTIQCQVDSQVTMMFWYRQQPGQSLTLIATANQGSEATYESGFVIDKFPISRPNLTFSTLTVSNMSPEDSSIYLCSVEDATGGGGYTFGSGTRLTVV.

The CDR3 sequence is CASSFAGTVRETQYF. As DNA, the CDR3 is TGTGCCAGCAGCTTTGCTGGGACGGTACGGGAGACCCAGTACTTC. The rearrangement uses TRBV7-2 and TRBJ2-5, with D perhaps matching TRBD1 or TRBD2 (5 bases each). This CDR3 contains 15 residues. V was trimmed by 3 bases and J by 5 bases, leaving 16 bases between them. Looked up from germline, CDR1 is SGHTA and CDR2 is FQGNSA.

The V and J genes are TRBV2 and TRBJ2-2; D might be TRBD2 (7 bases). The germline V gene has CDR1 SNHLY and CDR2 FYNNEI. V was cut by 6 bases and J by 2 bases, with 19 bases left in between. The CDR3 has 17 amino acids. The CDR3 nucleotides are TGTGCCAGCAGCCTACTGGGGAGGGGGTCCAACACCGGGGAGCTGTTTTTT. It encodes CASSLLGRGSNTGELFF. Full variable domain (missing parts from reference TRBV2 and TRBJ2-2): EPEVTQTPSHQVTQMGQEVILRCVPISNHLYFYWYRQILGQKVEFLVSFYNNEISEKSEIFDDQFSVERPDGSNFTLKIRSTKLEDSAMYFCASSLLGRGSNTGELFFGEGSRLTVL.

This chain uses TRBV25-1 with TRBJ2-2; D not resolved. V dropped 4 bases and J dropped 4 bases, with 10 bases sitting between them. The germline V gene encodes CDR1 MGHDK and CDR2 SYGVNS. This CDR3 is 14 amino acids long. CDR3 coding DNA: TGTGCCAGCAGTGGCTCCATGGGCACCGGGGAGCTGTTTTTT. Encoded protein: CASSGSMGTGELFF.

The J gene is TRBJ2-7, the V gene TRBV20-1; D may be TRBD2 (6 bases). The CDR3 consists of 13 residues. Germline CDR1 and CDR2: DFQATT and SNEGSKA (reference sequence). The V end lost 6 bases, the J end lost 2 bases, and 14 bases lay between the germline ends. CDR3 loop: CSATTRLAYEQYF. Written as DNA, the CDR3 is TGCAGTGCCACCACGAGACTAGCCTACGAGCAGTACTTC.

The chain uses TRBV20-1 and TRBJ2-2; either TRBD1 or TRBD2 may fit D (5 bases each). Germline V gene lookup returns CDR1 DFQATT and CDR2 SNEGSKA (reference sequence). There are 12 residues in the CDR3. V lost 2 bases, J lost 7 bases, and 8 bases lay in between. The CDR3 nucleotides are TGCAGTGCTAGACGGGACGGCGGGGAGCTGTTTTTT. Protein: CSARRDGGELFF.

This clonotype was detected only once. The genes are TRBV20-1 and TRBJ1-5; TRBD1 agrees at 7 bases. The ends lost 5 bases at V and 3 bases at J; junction bases unmatched: 7. Per germline, CDR1 DFQATT and CDR2 SNEGSKA (reference sequence). The CDR3 is 14 amino acids. This chain's CDR3 is CSAGKQGNNQPQHF. In DNA, the CDR3 is TGCAGTGCTGGTAAACAGGGGAACAATCAGCCCCAGCATTTT.

V gene TRBV11-2 combines with J gene TRBJ2-6; D is unclear. Germline V gives CDR1 SGHAT, CDR2 FQNNGV. Trimming shortened V by 3 bases and J by 3 bases, and 3 bases separated the two germline ends. CDR3 length: 13 amino acids. CDR3 DNA: TGTGCCAGCAGCTTCCATGGGGCCAACGTCCTGACTTTC. Its protein product is CASSFHGANVLTF. Together with reference TRBV11-2 and TRBJ2-6, the CDR3 gives the full variable domain: EAGVAQSPRYKIIEKRQSVAFWCNPISGHATLYWYQQILGQGPKLLIQFQNNGVVDDSQLPKDRFSAERLKGVDSTLKIQPAKLEDSAVYLCASSFHGANVLTFGAGSRLTVL.